The 25 T cell receptor beta chains below come from one sample, sequenced in a study of blood T cells in healthy people across ages. Through a sample-barcoded 5' primer and a J-beta primer mix, a second PCR was run for about 6 to 12 cycles. TCRdb processed the 5' RACE reads anew with MiXCR; each CDR3 protein has one entry. The data hold 700,000 or so distinct CDR3 sequences, with 22% observed a single time. The sample comprised blood. The receptor source for this set is a man between 65 and 85 years old in good health.

This rearrangement joins TRBV14 to TRBJ2-3; 9 bases map to TRBD2. Germline trimming cut 1 base from V and 14 bases from J; bases unmatched to any gene: 10. This CDR3 region has 14 residues. Germline CDR1 and CDR2: SGHDN and FVKESK. CDR3 in DNA: TGTGCCAGCAGCCAAGTTCTAGCGGGGACCAGTCGGTATTTT. The encoded protein is CASSQVLAGTSRYF.

The genes are TRBV3-1 and TRBJ1-2; D is unclear. Germline values: CDR1 LGHDT, CDR2 YNNKEL (reference sequence). The CDR3 is made up of 13 amino acids. V was cut by 1 base and J by 5 bases, with 8 bases left in between. The chain's CDR3 is CASSQGQRYGYTF. The CDR3 DNA reads as TGTGCCAGCAGCCAAGGGCAGAGGTATGGCTACACCTTC.

This clonotype came up a few times. The chain is built from TRBV28 and TRBJ2-7; no reliable D call. This CDR3 has 15 residues. The ends were cut back, 4 bases at V and 5 bases at J, with 18 bases in the middle. Germline CDR1 MDHEN, CDR2 SYDVKM. CDR3 DNA: TGTGCCAGCAGTTCCAGCCGAATTCCGTCCCACGAGCAGTACGTC. Translating it yields CASSSSRIPSHEQYV.

To note about this clonotype: The missing conserved phenylalanine or tryptophan at the end of this CDR3 makes a read error likely. The chain joins TRBV19 to TRBJ2-5; TRBD1 matches 7 bases. Per the germline V gene, CDR1 is LNHDA and CDR2 is SQIVND (reference sequence). This CDR3 spans 14 amino acids. The junction had 14 bases not matched to a gene; V was cut back by 5 bases and J by 11 bases. Written as DNA, the CDR3 is TGTGCCAGTAGTTCCGGGACAGCCCCTAGGGAGCAGTACGTC. As protein: CASSSGTAPREQYV.

The count of this clonotype is one. The V and J genes are TRBV29-1 and TRBJ2-1; D is unresolved. The CDR3 is 13 residues long. CDR1 SQVTM and CDR2 ANQGSEA come from the germline V gene. Trimming removed 2 bases from V and 3 bases from J, with 8 bases in between. As DNA, the CDR3 is TGCAGCGTTGAAAAGGGCAGCTACAATGAGCAGTTCTTC. Translating it yields CSVEKGSYNEQFF.

The chain links TRBV21-1 to TRBJ2-5; the table calls TRBD2, which could not be checked here. The J call may be mistaken, given a closer DNA end match to TRBJ2-7. TRBV21-1 is labeled a pseudogene. The CDR3 covers 12 residues. The CDR3 bases are TGTGCCAGCACTCCGGGGGGTAGCGAGCAGTACGTC. This encodes CASTPGGSEQYV.

The chain has TRBV28 and TRBJ2-5; D is perhaps TRBD1 (6 bases). The J call may be mistaken, given a closer DNA end match to TRBJ2-7. Per germline, CDR1 MDHEN and CDR2 SYDVKM. This CDR3 is built from 15 residues. CDR3 residues: CASSSGTNGAYEQYF. For the CDR3, the DNA is TGTGCCAGCAGTTCTGGGACAAATGGGGCCTACGAGCAGTACTTC.

This clonotype was observed a single time. The chain carries TRBV6-5 and TRBJ2-1; D uncertain. TRBJ2-7 explains the end of the DNA better; the J call may be wrong. Looked up from germline, CDR1 is MNHEY and CDR2 is SVGAGI. The CDR3 loop spans 11 amino acids. The CDR3 sequence is CASSNLEEQYF. The DNA for the CDR3 is TGTGCCAGCTCAAACCTAGAGGAGCAGTACTTC.

This clonotype was counted a few times. The chain is built from TRBV29-1 and TRBJ1-2; 7 nucleotides agree with TRBD1. The CDR3 has 11 residues. V gave up 8 bases and J gave up 6 bases; unmatched junction bases: 6. Germline CDR1 SQVTM, CDR2 ANQGSEA. The CDR3 loop is CSSLGTDGYTF. The CDR3 region has the DNA TGCAGCTCTCTTGGGACAGATGGCTACACCTTC.

This clonotype was seen at least ten times. The chain is built from TRBV29-1 and TRBJ1-4, with D perhaps TRBD1 (5 bases). The CDR3 contains 12 residues. Germline CDR1 is SQVTM and CDR2 is ANQGSEA. V was clipped by 7 bases and J by 2 bases, with 8 bases between them. CDR3 region: CSGGGTNEKLFF. CDR3 bases: TGCAGCGGCGGGGGGACTAATGAAAAACTGTTTTTT.

The rearrangement uses TRBV5-4 and TRBJ1-2, with D unresolved. The CDR3 length is 12 residues. Germline assignment: CDR1 SGHNT and CDR2 YYREEE (reference sequence). V shed 2 bases and J shed 8 bases, with 10 bases lying between them. The chain's CDR3 is CASSLYPSGYTF. CDR3 nucleotides: TGTGCCAGCAGCTTATACCCCTCCGGCTACACCTTC.

This clonotype was recorded at least ten times. V is TRBV29-1 and J is TRBJ2-5; TRBD2 might be the D (6 bases). The CDR3 is made up of 14 amino acids. V lost 7 bases and J lost 5, with 20 bases in between. Germline V gene sequence: CDR1 SQVTM, CDR2 ANQGSEA. CDR3 DNA: TGCAGCGCATCTAGACCGGGAGTTCGGGAGACCCAGTACTTC. The encoded protein is CSASRPGVRETQYF.

This clonotype has a handful of counts. The chain employs TRBV20-1 and TRBJ1-2; 9 positions agree with TRBD1. The length of the CDR3 is 15 residues. In germline, CDR1 is DFQATT, CDR2 SNEGSKA (reference sequence). The V and J ends lost 5 bases and 8 bases, in that order; junction bases with no gene match: 15. CDR3 nucleotide sequence: TGCAGTGCTGCCGACCCCGGGACAGGGTCTTCGGGCTACACCTTC. Protein product: CSAADPGTGSSGYTF.

CDR3 bases: TGCAGTGCTTTAGCGGGAGGGCCAGTACAGACCCAGTACTTC. The encoded protein is CSALAGGPVQTQYF. The chain joins TRBV20-1 to TRBJ2-5; 11 bases align to TRBD2. Germline CDR1 and CDR2: DFQATT and SNEGSKA (reference sequence). V was clipped by 5 bases and J by 6 bases; unmatched bases: 8. The CDR3 is 14 amino acids.

This clonotype has only a few counts. The genes are TRBV5-1 and TRBJ2-7; 11 nucleotides line up with TRBD2. The J call is in doubt because the DNA end fits TRBJ2-1 better. Germline V lookup: CDR1 SGHRS, CDR2 YFSETQ. The CDR3 runs to 20 residues. In DNA, the CDR3 is TGCGCCAGCAGCTTCTCCACCAAATTCTCTCTAGCGGGAGGCGGCAATGAGCAGTTCTTC. Translating it yields CASSFSTKFSLAGGGNEQFF.

The V gene is TRBV5-1, the J gene TRBJ2-3, with D hard to call. The CDR3 loop spans 14 amino acids. V dropped 4 bases and J dropped 0 bases, with 9 bases sitting between them. Germline V gene data show CDR1 as SGHRS and CDR2 as YFSETQ. Here the CDR3 DNA reads TGCGCCAGCAGCCCGCCGGACAGCACAGATACGCAGTATTTT. Protein product: CASSPPDSTDTQYF.

Remarks on this clonotype: This CDR3 fails to terminate in the conserved phenylalanine or tryptophan, so it likely reflects a read error. This chain uses TRBV6-2 or TRBV6-3 with TRBJ1-2; D possibly corresponds to TRBD1 (6 bases). The V and J ends lost 7 bases and 0 bases respectively, with 12 bases between them. Per the germline V gene, CDR1 is MNHEY and CDR2 is SVGEGT. The CDR3 is 14 residues long. CDR3 bases: TGTGCCAGCAAGACCGACAGGTCTAACTATGGCTACACCGTC. As protein: CASKTDRSNYGYTV.

A few counts support this clonotype. The genes are TRBV12-3 or TRBV12-4 and TRBJ1-3; no clear D gene. The CDR3 extends over 15 amino acids. V lost 3 bases and J 0 bases, leaving 9 bases between the germline ends. CDR3 sequence: CASSFGSHSGNTIYF. CDR3 nucleotide sequence: TGTGCCAGCAGTTTCGGCAGCCACTCTGGAAACACCATATATTTT.

The rearrangement joins TRBV11-2 to TRBJ2-7, with TRBD1 matching 7 bases. There are 12 residues in the CDR3. CDR1 and CDR2 (germline): SGHAT, FQNNGV. V shed 5 bases and J 7 bases; nucleotides not matched to a gene: 5. The CDR3 reads CASSTTGWEQYF. Written as DNA, the CDR3 is TGTGCCAGCAGCACGACAGGGTGGGAGCAGTACTTC. Full variable domain (remainder filled in from reference TRBV11-2 and TRBJ2-7): EAGVAQSPRYKIIEKRQSVAFWCNPISGHATLYWYQQILGQGPKLLIQFQNNGVVDDSQLPKDRFSAERLKGVDSTLKIQPAKLEDSAVYLCASSTTGWEQYFGPGTRLTVT.

This clonotype was observed a handful of times. The chain couples TRBV29-1 to TRBJ1-5, with 7 bases aligning to TRBD1. CDR1 and CDR2 from the germline V gene are SQVTM and ANQGSEA. This CDR3 has 14 residues. CDR3 sequence (DNA): TGCGCCGTTCAACAGGGGAATAGCAATCAGCCCCAGCATTTT. Translated, it gives CAVQQGNSNQPQHF.

The chain recombines TRBV5-8 with TRBJ2-4; D may be TRBD2 (5 bases). Trimming removed 4 bases from V and 7 bases from J, with 12 bases in between. The CDR3 is 13 amino acids. Germline V lookup: CDR1 SGHTS, CDR2 YDEGEE. DNA of the CDR3: TGTGCCAGCAGCGTCGGGATTCGGAACATTCAGTACTTC. The encoded protein is CASSVGIRNIQYF.

J is TRBJ2-1 and V is TRBV3-1; D may be TRBD2 (5 bases). The DNA end is a closer match to TRBJ2-5, so the J assignment may be wrong. Germline V gene data show CDR1 as LGHDT and CDR2 as YNNKEL (reference sequence). The CDR3 runs 14 residues. Here the CDR3 reads CASSQAEVRETQYF. The CDR3 bases are TGTGCCAGCAGCCAAGCGGAGGTCCGAGAGACCCAGTACTTC.

V usage is TRBV4-1 and J usage is TRBJ1-1; D gene unclear. The CDR3 loop spans 17 amino acids. Germline V gene lookup returns CDR1 MGHRA and CDR2 YSYEKL. The V and J ends lost 0 bases and 5 bases respectively, with 19 bases between them. The CDR3 loop is CASSQDRAKWAFTEAFF. CDR3 coding DNA: TGCGCCAGCAGCCAAGATAGAGCGAAGTGGGCGTTTACTGAAGCTTTCTTT.

CDR3 sequence reads: CASGLAGENIQYF. The CDR3 coding sequence is TGTGCCAGCGGTCTAGCGGGAGAGAACATTCAGTACTTC. This chain links TRBV9 with TRBJ2-4; 10 bases map to TRBD2. Losses at the gene ends were 7 bases for V and 7 bases for J; bases not matched to a gene: 5. The CDR3 contains 13 residues. Germline V CDR1 and CDR2: SGDLS, YYNGEE.

This clonotype was seen at least ten times. This chain connects TRBV9 to TRBJ1-1; unclear D gene. CDR1 and CDR2 from the germline V gene are SGDLS and YYNGEE. V lost 4 bases and J lost 3, with 10 bases in between. The CDR3 totals 13 residues. CDR3 nucleotides: TGTGCCAGCAGCCCAGGAGCGGACACTGAAGCTTTCTTT. Its translation is CASSPGADTEAFF.